This entry lists 10 T cell receptor beta chains sequenced from one sample in a study of cytomegalovirus exposure and HLA in healthy donors. PCR employed 60 Vbeta and 13 Jbeta primers. TCRdb's copy holds only in-frame clones and misses some; the assay was immunoSEQ multiplex PCR. The profile shows about 110,000 clones, 65% to 80% of them singletons. The sequencing input was PBMCs. The receptors here all came from a female donor in good health and CMV-seropositive.

The genes are TRBV2 and TRBJ1-1; 9 positions agree with TRBD1. Unmatched junction bases numbered 6, after V lost 4 bases and J lost 6 bases. The CDR3 is 14 residues long. Germline V lookup: CDR1 SNHLY, CDR2 FYNNEI. The CDR3 bases are TGTGCCAGCAGTGTGGATAGGACAGGGGCTGAAGCTTTCTTT. Protein: CASSVDRTGAEAFF. Supplemented by reference TRBV2 and TRBJ1-1, the full variable domain reads EPEVTQTPSHQVTQMGQEVILRCVPISNHLYFYWYRQILGQKVEFLVSFYNNEISEKSEIFDDQFSVERPDGSNFTLKIRSTKLEDSAMYFCASSVDRTGAEAFFGQGTRLTVV.

This clone occurred once. This sequence joins TRBV5-1 and TRBJ2-1, with a possible D match to TRBD1 (5 bases). Trimming took off 0 bases at V and 1 base at J, with 11 bases between the two ends. CDR3 length: 16 residues. Per germline, CDR1 SGHRS and CDR2 YFSETQ. Here the CDR3 DNA reads TGCGCCAGCAGCTTGGGGACAACTGGTTCCTACAATGAGCAGTTCTTC. Translated, it gives CASSLGTTGSYNEQFF. The full variable domain, rest sourced from reference TRBV5-1 and TRBJ2-1, is KAGVTQTPRYLIKTRGQQVTLSCSPISGHRSVSWYQQTPGQGLQFLFEYFSETQRNKGNFPGRFSGRQFSNSRSEMNVSTLELGDSALYLCASSLGTTGSYNEQFFGPGTRLTVL.

The V call is TRBV4-1, the J call TRBJ1-5; D is uncertain. V dropped 0 bases and J dropped 5 bases, with 11 bases sitting between them. CDR1 is MGHRA and CDR2 is YSYEKL in the germline V gene. The CDR3 runs to 15 residues. The CDR3 DNA reads as TGCGCCAGCAGCCAAGATCCGGAGGGCGATCAGCCCCAGCATTTT. It is translated as CASSQDPEGDQPQHF.

This clone was found a few times. The chain is built from TRBV13 and TRBJ2-5; D may be TRBD2 (5 bases). The CDR3 totals 13 residues. CDR1 is PRHDT, CDR2 FYEKMQ, per germline (reference sequence). Trimming took off 5 bases at V and 2 bases at J, with 9 bases between the two ends. CDR3 sequence: CASSQRLQETQYF. In DNA, the CDR3 is TGTGCCAGCAGCCAGAGACTACAAGAGACCCAGTACTTC.

This chain joins TRBV5-1 and TRBJ2-1; 7 bases are shared with TRBD2. The CDR3 runs to 15 residues. Germline CDR1 is SGHRS and CDR2 is YFSETQ. Trimming took 1 base from V and 5 from J; bases not matched to a gene: 6. CDR3 in DNA: TGCGCCAGCAGCTTGAGGGCGGGAGACGACAATGAGCAGTTCTTC. This gives the protein CASSLRAGDDNEQFF.

The J gene is TRBJ1-2, the V gene TRBV6-1; tentative D call: TRBD1 (5 bases). The CDR3 loop spans 14 amino acids. Between the trimmed V and J ends, which lost 2 bases and 3 bases, there was a span of 10 bases. CDR1 is MNHNS, CDR2 SASEGT, per germline. The CDR3 region is CASSEFTGYYGYTF. The CDR3 DNA reads as TGTGCCAGCAGTGAATTTACAGGATACTATGGCTACACCTTC.

The chain combines TRBV5-1 with TRBJ2-2; TRBD2 agrees at 7 bases. The CDR3 totals 15 residues. Per germline, CDR1 SGHRS and CDR2 YFSETQ. V trimming: 6 bases; J trimming: 2 bases; junction bases outside the gene matches: 7. CDR3 bases: TGCGCCAGCAATTCGGGCGGGAGCAACACCGGGGAGCTGTTTTTT. Its protein is CASNSGGSNTGELFF.

V usage is TRBV29-1 and J usage is TRBJ2-4; a possible D gene is TRBD1 (6 bases). Germline values: CDR1 SQVTM, CDR2 ANQGSEA. V was trimmed by 2 bases and J by 8 bases, leaving 10 bases between them. This CDR3 spans 12 amino acids. The CDR3: CSVEMNRDIQYF. As DNA, the CDR3 is TGCAGCGTTGAAATGAACAGGGACATTCAGTACTTC. Full variable domain (missing parts from reference TRBV29-1 and TRBJ2-4): SAVISQKPSRDICQRGTSLTIQCQVDSQVTMMFWYRQQPGQSLTLIATANQGSEATYESGFVIDKFPISRPNLTFSTLTVSNMSPEDSSIYLCSVEMNRDIQYFGAGTRLSVL.

The J gene is TRBJ2-5, the V gene TRBV5-4; TRBD1 matches at 7 bases. The CDR3 has 13 amino acids. Germline V gene sequence: CDR1 SGHNT, CDR2 YYREEE (reference sequence). The V gene end was trimmed by 0 bases and the J gene end by 5 bases; junction bases not matched to a gene: 1. The CDR3 coding sequence is TGTGCCAGCAGCTTGGTGGGACAGGAGACCCAGTACTTC. Protein sequence: CASSLVGQETQYF.

In this sample, this clone turned up a few times. The V call is TRBV11-3, the J call TRBJ2-3; 7 bases match TRBD1. J gave up 0 bases and V 8 bases, and 2 bases lay outside the gene matches. CDR1 is SGHNT and CDR2 is YENEEA in the germline V gene. The CDR3 extends over 13 amino acids. The CDR3 loop reads CASQGQSTDTQYF. For the CDR3, the DNA is TGTGCCAGCCAGGGACAGAGCACAGATACGCAGTATTTT.